The T cell receptor (beta chain) under discussion was sequenced for a study of shared clonotypes between healthy human individuals. Study at large: With ages of 18 to 49, the donors were a couple of women and a few men. Whole-study results and caveats: Non-shared clonotypes had lower generation probabilities than those shared by all four donors. Sampling was confined to blood; repertoires within tissues likely differ.

Turning to this clone: What it binds is unknown.

This CDR3 contains 13 residues. V was pared by 1 base and J by 7 bases, with 7 bases between. The germline V gene has CDR1 LNHNV and CDR2 YYDKDF (reference sequence). Profiled with immunoSEQ multiplex PCR; TCRdb holds only in-frame clones, not every one. The repertoire includes about 1.5 million clones, around 97% of them detected once, and approximately 1% sits in the top ten. Sequencing input: naive CD4+ T cells sorted from blood. Subset of the sample: CD45RA+ positively selected. The chain is built from TRBV15 and TRBJ2-2, with D unresolved. The receptor comes from a man aged 25 to 40 in good health. CDR3 loop: CATSRVAVGELFF. CDR3 DNA: TGTGCCACCAGCAGAGTGGCAGTCGGGGAGCTGTTTTTT.